This paragraph reports one T cell receptor beta chain. This sample stems from a study of blood T cell repertoires in COVID-19. In the authors' methods: Researchers report that nucleated cell counts were estimated from reference gene primer amplification. Data came from immunoSEQ multiplex PCR; TCRdb stores just in-frame clones and leaves some out. V and J calls and clone size follow that table, whereas D and trimming were derived from the DNA. Among some 200,000 clones listed, approximately 82% were seen once. Germline V gene data show CDR1 as MNHEY and CDR2 as SVGEGT. J was trimmed by 4 bases and V by 6 bases; bases with no gene match: 5. The CDR3 is made up of 13 amino acids.

The chain has TRBV6-2 or TRBV6-3 and TRBJ1-2, with TRBD1 matching over 7 bases. Sequenced sample: peripheral blood. This TCR was sampled from a human donor with acute or convalescent COVID-19. The donor label of this sample is uncertain. The CDR3 coding sequence is TGTGCCAGCAGCCTCGGGACAGCCTATGGCTACACCTTC. Translating it yields CASSLGTAYGYTF.